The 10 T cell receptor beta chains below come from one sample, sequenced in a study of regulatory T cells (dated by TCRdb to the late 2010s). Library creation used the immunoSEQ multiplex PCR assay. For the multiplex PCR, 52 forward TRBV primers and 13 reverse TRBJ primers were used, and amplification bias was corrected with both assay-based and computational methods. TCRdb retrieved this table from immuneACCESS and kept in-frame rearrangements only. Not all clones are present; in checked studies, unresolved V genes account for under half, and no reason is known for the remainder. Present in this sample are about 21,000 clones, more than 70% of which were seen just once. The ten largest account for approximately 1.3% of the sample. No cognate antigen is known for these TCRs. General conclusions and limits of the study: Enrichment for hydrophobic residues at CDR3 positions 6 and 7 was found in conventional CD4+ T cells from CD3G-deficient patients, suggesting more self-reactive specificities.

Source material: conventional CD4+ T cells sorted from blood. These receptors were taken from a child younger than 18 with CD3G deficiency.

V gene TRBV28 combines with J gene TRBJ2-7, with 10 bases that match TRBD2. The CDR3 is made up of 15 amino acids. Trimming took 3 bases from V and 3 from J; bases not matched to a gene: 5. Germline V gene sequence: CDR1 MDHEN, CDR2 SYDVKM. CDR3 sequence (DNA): TGTGCCAGCAGTTTGGCTAGCGGGAGTATCTACGAGCAGTACTTC. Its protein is CASSLASGSIYEQYF.

CDR3 residues: CASSLGKPNTEAFF. The CDR3 DNA reads as TGCGCCAGCAGCTTGGGGAAACCTAACACTGAAGCTTTCTTT. V gene TRBV5-1 combines with J gene TRBJ1-1; D not certain. The ends were cut back, 0 bases at V and 2 bases at J, with 8 bases in the middle. The CDR3 runs to 14 residues. Germline V gene data show CDR1 as SGHRS and CDR2 as YFSETQ.

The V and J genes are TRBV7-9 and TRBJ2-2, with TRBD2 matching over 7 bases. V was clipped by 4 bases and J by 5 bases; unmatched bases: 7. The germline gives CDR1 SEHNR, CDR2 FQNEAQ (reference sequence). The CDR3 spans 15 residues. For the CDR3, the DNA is TGTGCCAGCAGCTCACCCCCCGGGGGGACCGGGGAGCTGTTTTTT. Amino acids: CASSSPPGGTGELFF.

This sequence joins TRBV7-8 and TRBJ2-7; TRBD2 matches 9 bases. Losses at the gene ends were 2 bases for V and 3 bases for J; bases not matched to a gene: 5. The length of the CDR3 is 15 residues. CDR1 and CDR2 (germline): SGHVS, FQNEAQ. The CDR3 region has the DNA TGTGCCAGCAGCTTACTAGCGGGAATTGGCTACGAGCAGTACTTC. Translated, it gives CASSLLAGIGYEQYF.

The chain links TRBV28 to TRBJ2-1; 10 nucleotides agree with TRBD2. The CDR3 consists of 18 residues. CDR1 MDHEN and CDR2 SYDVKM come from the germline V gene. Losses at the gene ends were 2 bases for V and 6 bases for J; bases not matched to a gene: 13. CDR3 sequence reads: CASSLGWGAGGLGNEQFF. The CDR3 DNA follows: TGTGCCAGCAGTTTAGGGTGGGGAGCGGGAGGGTTGGGCAATGAGCAGTTCTTC.

The CDR3 sequence is CASSLGGGGQETQYF. The CDR3 bases are TGTGCCAGCAGCTTAGGGGGAGGTGGTCAAGAGACCCAGTACTTC. The chain links TRBV7-9 to TRBJ2-5; possibly TRBD2 for D (6 bases). Per germline, CDR1 SEHNR and CDR2 FQNEAQ (reference sequence). V was shortened by 1 base and J by 2 bases, with 11 bases between the two germline ends. This CDR3 contains 15 residues.

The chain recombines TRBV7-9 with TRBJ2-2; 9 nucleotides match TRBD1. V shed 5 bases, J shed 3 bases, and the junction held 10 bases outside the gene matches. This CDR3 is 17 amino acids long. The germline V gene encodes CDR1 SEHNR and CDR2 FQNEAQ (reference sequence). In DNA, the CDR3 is TGTGCCAGCAGCCCAGGGAGGAGGACAGGGGACACCGGGGAGCTGTTTTTT. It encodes CASSPGRRTGDTGELFF.

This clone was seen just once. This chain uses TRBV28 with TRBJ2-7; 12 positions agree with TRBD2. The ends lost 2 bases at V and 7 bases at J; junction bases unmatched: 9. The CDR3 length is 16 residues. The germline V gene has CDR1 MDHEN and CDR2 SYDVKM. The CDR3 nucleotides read TGTGCCAGCAGTTTAGGCCTAGCGGGAGGGCCAGGGGAGCAGTACTTC. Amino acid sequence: CASSLGLAGGPGEQYF.

The CDR3 sequence is CASSLAVWGNQPQHF. As DNA, the CDR3 is TGTGCCAGCTCCCTGGCGGTCTGGGGCAATCAGCCCCAGCATTTT. This chain connects TRBV19 to TRBJ1-5; D ambiguous. Germline CDR1 and CDR2: LNHDA and SQIVND (reference sequence). The CDR3 contains 15 residues. Trimming shortened V by 9 bases and J by 2 bases, and 17 bases separated the two germline ends.

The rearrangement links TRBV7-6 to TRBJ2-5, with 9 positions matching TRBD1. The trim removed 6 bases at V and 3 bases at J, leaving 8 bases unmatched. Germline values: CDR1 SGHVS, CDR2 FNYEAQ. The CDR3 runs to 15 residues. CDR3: CASSSGTGIKETQYF. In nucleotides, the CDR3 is TGTGCCAGCAGTTCCGGGACAGGGATTAAAGAGACCCAGTACTTC.